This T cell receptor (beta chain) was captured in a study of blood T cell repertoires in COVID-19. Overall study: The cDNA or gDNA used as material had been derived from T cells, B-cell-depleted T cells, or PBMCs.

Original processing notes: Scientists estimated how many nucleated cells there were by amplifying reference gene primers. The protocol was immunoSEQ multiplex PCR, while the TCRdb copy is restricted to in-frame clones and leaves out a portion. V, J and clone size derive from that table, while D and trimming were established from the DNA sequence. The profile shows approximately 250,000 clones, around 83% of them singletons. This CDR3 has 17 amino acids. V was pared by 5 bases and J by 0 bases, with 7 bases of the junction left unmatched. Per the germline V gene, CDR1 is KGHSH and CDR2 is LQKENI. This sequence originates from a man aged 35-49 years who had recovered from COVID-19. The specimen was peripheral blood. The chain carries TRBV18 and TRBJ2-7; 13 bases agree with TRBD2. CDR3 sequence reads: CASSEGLAGLSSYEQYF. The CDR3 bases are TGTGCCAGCTCAGAGGGACTAGCGGGACTGAGCTCCTACGAGCAGTACTTC.